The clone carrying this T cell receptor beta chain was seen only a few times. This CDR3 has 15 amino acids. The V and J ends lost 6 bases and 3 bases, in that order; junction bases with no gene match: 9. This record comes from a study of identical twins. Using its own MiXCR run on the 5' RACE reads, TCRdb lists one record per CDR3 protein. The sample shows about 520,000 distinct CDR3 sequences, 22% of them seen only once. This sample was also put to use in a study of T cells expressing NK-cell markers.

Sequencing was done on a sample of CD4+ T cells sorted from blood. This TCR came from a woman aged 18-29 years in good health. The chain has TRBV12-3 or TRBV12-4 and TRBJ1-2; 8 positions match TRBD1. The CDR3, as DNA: TGTGCCAGCAGCCGGAGCCAGGGGGCAGACTATGGCTACACCTTC. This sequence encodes CASSRSQGADYGYTF.